The sequence of this T cell receptor beta chain was determined in a study of shared T cell receptors in the human thymus. Measured with immunoSEQ multiplex PCR; TCRdb has only the in-frame clones, and not every one. The sample has some 400,000 clones; approximately 95% are singletons. Germline assignment: CDR1 MDHEN and CDR2 SYDVKM. The CDR3 loop spans 13 amino acids. V was clipped by 5 bases and J by 0 bases, with 8 bases between them. This chain connects TRBV28 to TRBJ2-7; D is unclear. This TCR was sampled from a human donor. Sequencing was performed on thymocytes. The DNA for the CDR3 is TGTGCCAGCAGTCGTCCGGACTCCTACGAGCAGTACTTC. Its protein is CASSRPDSYEQYF.